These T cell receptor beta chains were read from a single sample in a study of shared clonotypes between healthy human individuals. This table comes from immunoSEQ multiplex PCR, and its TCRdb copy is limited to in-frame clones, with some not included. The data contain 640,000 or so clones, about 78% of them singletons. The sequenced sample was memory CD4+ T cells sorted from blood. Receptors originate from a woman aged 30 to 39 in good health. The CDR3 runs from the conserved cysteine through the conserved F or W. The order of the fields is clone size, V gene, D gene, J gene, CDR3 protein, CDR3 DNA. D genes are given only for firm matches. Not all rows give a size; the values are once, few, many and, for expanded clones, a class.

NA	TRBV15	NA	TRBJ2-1	CATSRDPKNHWRRGNNEQFF	TGTGCCACCAGCAGAGACCCTAAGAATCACTGGAGGCGCGGGAACAATGAGCAGTTCTTC
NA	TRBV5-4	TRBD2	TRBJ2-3	CASSSAPAGGGGTQYF	TGTGCCAGCAGCTCAGCGCCAGCGGGAGGAGGTGGTACGCAGTATTTT
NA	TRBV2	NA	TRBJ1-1	CASSVGVNTEAFF	TGTGCCAGCAGCGTGGGAGTGAACACTGAAGCTTTCTTT
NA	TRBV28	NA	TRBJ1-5	CASRQSGGQPQHF	TGTGCCAGCAGGCAAAGTGGAGGCCAGCCCCAGCATTTT
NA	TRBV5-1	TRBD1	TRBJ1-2	CASSWDRGQGGYTF	TGCGCCAGCAGCTGGGACAGGGGGCAAGGTGGCTACACCTTC
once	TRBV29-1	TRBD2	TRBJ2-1	CSSASGVEAGEGEQFF	TGCAGCTCCGCCTCAGGGGTGGAAGCGGGAGAGGGTGAGCAGTTCTTC
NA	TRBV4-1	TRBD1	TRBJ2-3	CASSQALGQTSTDTQYF	TGCGCCAGCAGCCAAGCTTTGGGACAGACTAGCACAGATACGCAGTATTTT
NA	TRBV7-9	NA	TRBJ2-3	CASSPTRVDTQYF	TGTGCCAGCAGCCCCACCCGGGTAGATACGCAGTATTTT
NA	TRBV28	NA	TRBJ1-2	CASSGTRGRTYGYTF	TGTGCCAGCAGTGGAACCAGGGGTCGAACCTATGGCTACACCTTC
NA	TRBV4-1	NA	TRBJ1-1	CASSGGQGWNTEAFF	TGCGCCAGCAGCGGTGGGCAGGGATGGAACACTGAAGCTTTCTTT
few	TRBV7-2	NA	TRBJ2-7	CASSLVGAASGEYEQYF	TGTGCCAGCAGCTTAGTGGGGGCGGCTAGCGGCGAGTACGAGCAGTACTTC
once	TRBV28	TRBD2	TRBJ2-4	CASRMGGIKNIQYF	TGTGCCAGCAGGATGGGGGGGATTAAAAACATTCAGTACTTC
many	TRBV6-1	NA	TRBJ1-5	CATTDRFNQPQHF	TGTGCCACTACGGACAGATTCAATCAGCCCCAGCATTTT
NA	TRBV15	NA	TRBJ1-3	CATSRDRGPSGNTIYF	TGTGCCACCAGCAGAGACAGGGGACCCTCTGGAAACACCATATATTTT
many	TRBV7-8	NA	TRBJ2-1	CASSLFLYDEQFF	TGTGCCAGCAGCTTATTTCTATACGACGAGCAGTTCTTC
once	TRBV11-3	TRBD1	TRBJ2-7	CASARDSAYEQYF	TGTGCCAGCGCCCGGGACAGCGCCTACGAGCAGTACTTC
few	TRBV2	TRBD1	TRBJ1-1	CAQRRTGDTEAFF	TGTGCCCAGAGAAGGACAGGGGACACTGAAGCTTTCTTT
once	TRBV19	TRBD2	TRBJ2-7	CASSISTSGSSAYEQYF	TGTGCCAGTAGTATCTCGACTAGCGGGAGCAGTGCCTACGAGCAGTACTTC
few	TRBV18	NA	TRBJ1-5	CASSPGVGGDQPQHF	TGTGCCAGCTCACCCGGGGTCGGGGGCGATCAGCCCCAGCATTTT
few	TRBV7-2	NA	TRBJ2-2	CASSLGSNTGELFF	TGTGCCAGCAGCTTGGGATCGAACACCGGGGAGCTGTTTTTT
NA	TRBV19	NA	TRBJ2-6	CASSIPGSGANVLTF	TGTGCCAGTAGTATTCCGGGATCTGGGGCCAACGTCCTGACTTTC
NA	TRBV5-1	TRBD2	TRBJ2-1	CASSLAGLAANNEQFF	TGCGCCAGCAGCTTGGCCGGACTAGCGGCTAACAATGAGCAGTTCTTC
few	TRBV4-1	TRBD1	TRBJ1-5	CASSQARQGAKQPQHF	TGCGCCAGCAGCCAGGCCAGACAGGGGGCTAAGCAGCCCCAGCATTTT
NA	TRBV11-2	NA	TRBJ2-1	CASSSYLGSYNEQFF	TGTGCCAGCAGCTCGTACCTGGGCTCCTACAATGAGCAGTTCTTC
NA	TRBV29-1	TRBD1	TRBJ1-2	CSVPGQASGYTF	TGCAGCGTCCCGGGACAGGCGAGTGGCTACACCTTC
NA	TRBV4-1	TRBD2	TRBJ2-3	CASSWGLAGAQRAGTDTQYF	TGCGCCAGCAGCTGGGGACTAGCGGGAGCCCAACGAGCTGGCACAGATACGCAGTATTTT
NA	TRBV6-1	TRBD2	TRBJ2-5	CASRRTSGTQETQYF	TGTGCCAGCAGACGGACTAGCGGGACTCAAGAGACCCAGTACTTC
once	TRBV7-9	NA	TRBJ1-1	CASSGADRLAFF	TGTGCCAGTTCGGGGGCAGACAGGTTGGCTTTCTTT
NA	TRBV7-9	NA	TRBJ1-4	CASSSPLGWDTTNEKLFF	TGTGCCAGCAGCTCACCCCTTGGGTGGGACACAACTAATGAAAAACTGTTTTTT
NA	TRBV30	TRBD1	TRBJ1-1	CACDRGPGTEAFF	TGTGCCTGTGACAGGGGGCCGGGCACTGAAGCTTTCTTT
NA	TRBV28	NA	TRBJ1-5	CASRKGAGDTYSNQPQHF	TGTGCCAGCAGGAAAGGGGCAGGGGATACCTATAGCAATCAGCCCCAGCATTTT